Below, 23 T cell receptor beta chains from the same sample are listed, as sequenced in a study of T-cell reconstitution after alpha-beta-depleted transplantation in children. During its preparation, the TCRbeta library received unique molecular identifiers. TCRdb passed the PCR reads through MiXCR, listing each CDR3 protein once. The top ten hold about 3.8% of the sample, which has about 370,000 distinct CDR3 sequences, roughly 22% seen once. The sample was PBMCs from the stem cell graft donor, taken from the stem cell graft. The receptors here all came from a human donor who donated a stem cell graft to a child with acute myeloid leukemia.

This clonotype has ten or more counts. V and J are TRBV29-1 and TRBJ2-7, with 7 bases fitting TRBD2. Germline V gene lookup returns CDR1 SQVTM and CDR2 ANQGSEA. The CDR3 totals 16 residues. Trimming cost V 4 bases and J 2 bases; bases outside gene matches: 14. The CDR3 sequence is CSVGDPDGGNPYEQYF. CDR3 sequence (DNA): TGCAGCGTTGGAGACCCCGACGGGGGGAACCCCTACGAGCAGTACTTC.

This clonotype was counted ten times or more. The rearrangement uses TRBV12-3 or TRBV12-4 and TRBJ1-4; 7 nucleotides line up with TRBD1. This CDR3 is 14 amino acids long. Losses at the gene ends were 6 bases for V and 2 bases for J; bases not matched to a gene: 3. For the CDR3, the DNA is TGTGCCAGCAGACCGGGACAGACTAATGAAAAACTGTTTTTT. This translates into CASRPGQTNEKLFF.

The chain recombines TRBV5-1 with TRBJ1-1, with D perhaps matching TRBD1 (5 bases). The ends were cut back, 6 bases at V and 0 bases at J, with 12 bases in the middle. The CDR3 spans 14 residues. CDR1 SGHRS and CDR2 YFSETQ come from the germline V gene. CDR3 protein: CASTLSQVNTEAFF. The CDR3 DNA sequence: TGCGCCAGCACTCTATCACAGGTGAACACTGAAGCTTTCTTT.

This clonotype has ten or more counts. V and J are TRBV29-1 and TRBJ1-4; the D is unclear. Germline CDR1 reads SQVTM; CDR2 reads ANQGSEA. The CDR3 extends over 14 amino acids. Trimming took off 6 bases at V and 3 bases at J, with 14 bases between the two ends. The CDR3 DNA sequence: TGCAGCGTAACGACCAGTGCAGCTAATGAAAAACTGTTTTTT. Residues: CSVTTSAANEKLFF.

This chain connects TRBV5-1 to TRBJ2-3, with 8 bases fitting TRBD2. V trimming: 5 bases; J trimming: 5 bases; junction bases outside the gene matches: 13. Germline lookup yields CDR1 SGHRS and CDR2 YFSETQ. This CDR3 comprises 16 residues. CDR3: CASRPPLAEIIDTQYF. DNA of the CDR3: TGCGCCAGCAGACCGCCACTAGCGGAGATAATAGATACGCAGTATTTT.

The V and J genes are TRBV24-1 and TRBJ2-5; a possible D gene is TRBD2 (6 bases). This CDR3 has 16 residues. Germline V gene data show CDR1 as KGHDR and CDR2 as SFDVKD. V was pared by 4 bases and J by 2 bases, with 16 bases between. The CDR3 sequence is CATSEATSPTQETQYF. DNA of the CDR3: TGTGCCACCAGTGAGGCTACTAGCCCTACACAAGAGACCCAGTACTTC.

This clonotype was detected a few times. V gene TRBV28 combines with J gene TRBJ2-1; D may be TRBD2 (6 bases). CDR3 length: 14 residues. Per the germline V gene, CDR1 is MDHEN and CDR2 is SYDVKM. V was clipped by 7 bases and J by 7 bases, with 17 bases between them. CDR3 in amino acids: CASIRGGTYNEQFF. The DNA for the CDR3 is TGTGCCAGCATTCGGGGTGGGACTTATAATGAGCAGTTCTTC.

V and J are TRBV4-1 and TRBJ2-1, with TRBD2 matching over 7 bases. The CDR3 runs 15 residues. CDR1 is MGHRA and CDR2 is YSYEKL in the germline V gene. V trimming: 3 bases; J trimming: 9 bases; junction bases outside the gene matches: 11. CDR3: CASSQAGVAHAEQFF. CDR3 nucleotides: TGCGCCAGCAGCCAGGCGGGGGTAGCGCATGCTGAGCAGTTCTTC.

This sequence joins TRBV28 and TRBJ2-7; the match to TRBD1 covers 11 bases. Per the germline V gene, CDR1 is MDHEN and CDR2 is SYDVKM. This CDR3 region has 14 residues. V gave up 5 bases and J gave up 4 bases; unmatched junction bases: 4. The CDR3 DNA is TGTGCCAGCAGTAAATGGGACAGGGGGTACGAGCAGTACTTC. It translates to CASSKWDRGYEQYF.

This clonotype has only a few counts. CDR3: CSAKRTAGYTEAFF. The CDR3, as DNA: TGCAGTGCTAAAAGGACAGCGGGCTACACTGAAGCTTTCTTT. The V gene is TRBV20-1, the J gene TRBJ1-1, with D possibly being TRBD1 (6 bases). V was trimmed by 4 bases and J by 3 bases, leaving 15 bases between them. The CDR3 is 14 amino acids. CDR1 DFQATT and CDR2 SNEGSKA come from the germline V gene (reference sequence).

In the case of this clonotype: A junction end diverges from the germline sequence, so it may reflect a read error. V usage is TRBV4-1 and J usage is TRBJ1-3; D is perhaps TRBD1 (5 bases). CDR3 size: 15 residues. The germline V gene has CDR1 MGHRA and CDR2 YSYEKL. The CDR3 DNA follows: TGCGCCAGCAGTCAAGTGGGGCAAACCCGAAACACCATATATTTT. It encodes CASSQVGQTRNTIYF.

This clonotype was counted only a few times. The V gene is TRBV28, the J gene TRBJ1-1; no reliable D call. The CDR3 is made up of 13 amino acids. The germline V and J ends were trimmed by 2 bases and 1 base, with 5 bases remaining between them. Germline loops: CDR1 MDHEN, CDR2 SYDVKM. CDR3 residues: CASSLMGNTEAFF. The DNA of the CDR3 is TGTGCCAGCAGTTTAATGGGGAACACTGAAGCTTTCTTT. Together with reference TRBV28 and TRBJ1-1, the CDR3 gives the full variable domain: DVKVTQSSRYLVKRTGEKVFLECVQDMDHENMFWYRQDPGLGLRLIYFSYDVKMKEKGDIPEGYSVSREKKERFSLILESASTNQTSMYLCASSLMGNTEAFFGQGTRLTVV.

J is TRBJ2-2 and V is TRBV30; D gene ambiguous. The V gene lost 4 bases and the J gene lost 2 bases, with 8 bases spanning the gap. The CDR3 extends over 13 amino acids. CDR1 is GTSNPN, CDR2 SVGIG, per germline (reference sequence). CDR3 loop: CAWTETNTGELFF. CDR3 in DNA: TGTGCCTGGACCGAGACAAACACCGGGGAGCTGTTTTTT. The full variable domain, rest sourced from reference TRBV30 and TRBJ2-2, is SQTIHQWPATLVQPVGSPLSLECTVEGTSNPNLYWYRQAAGRGLQLLFYSVGIGQISSEVPQNLSASRPQDRQFILSSKKLLLSDSGFYLCAWTETNTGELFFGEGSRLTVL.

This clonotype was counted between two and nine times. The V and J genes are TRBV27 and TRBJ2-7; D ambiguous. The CDR3 runs 14 residues. Trimming stripped 2 bases from V and 4 bases from J, with 12 bases between. Per germline, CDR1 MNHEY and CDR2 SMNVEV (reference sequence). CDR3 DNA: TGTGCCAGCAGTTTAAGGGCCCAAGGGTACGAGCAGTACTTC. Its protein product is CASSLRAQGYEQYF.

Remarks on this clonotype: Just one base apart from a much larger clone, this may be a read error. The CDR3 nucleotides are TGTGCCACCAGTGAACCCCTGAACAATGAGCAGCTCTTC. Translating it yields CATSEPLNNEQLF. The chain recombines TRBV24-1 with TRBJ2-1; D is unresolved. Germline loops: CDR1 KGHDR, CDR2 SFDVKD. This CDR3 is built from 13 residues.

CDR3 bases: TGTGCCAGCAGCCAAGATCTATCGTTAGGGGCTAGAGCTTTCTTT. This codes for CASSQDLSLGARAFF. The rearrangement links TRBV3-1 to TRBJ1-1; D possibly corresponds to TRBD1 (5 bases). The CDR3 is made up of 15 amino acids. V lost 0 bases, J lost 10 bases, and 18 bases lay in between. Germline CDR1 and CDR2: LGHDT and YNNKEL (reference sequence).

This clonotype was seen repeatedly, ten times or more. This sequence joins TRBV27 and TRBJ2-1; the match to TRBD1 covers 11 bases. CDR1 is MNHEY and CDR2 is SMNVEV in the germline V gene (reference sequence). The V and J ends lost 8 bases and 7 bases, in that order; junction bases with no gene match: 7. The CDR3 has 14 amino acids. The CDR3 DNA reads as TGTGCCAGCCGACCGGGACAGGGGGTAAATGAGCAGTTCTTC. As protein: CASRPGQGVNEQFF.

The chain uses TRBV7-9 and TRBJ1-5; D is undetermined. Germline CDR1 is SEHNR and CDR2 is FQNEAQ (reference sequence). With 1 base removed from V and 6 bases from J, the gap between germline ends came to 16 bases. The CDR3 runs to 16 residues. The CDR3 bases are TGTGCCAGCAGCTTAGATTTAGGGCAATCAAGTCAGCCCCAGCATTTT. Residues: CASSLDLGQSSQPQHF.

Details on this clonotype: Possible read error: a much larger clone is one base away. This rearrangement joins TRBV20-1 to TRBJ2-7, with D unclear. Germline V CDR1 and CDR2: DFQATT, SNEGSKA (reference sequence). The CDR3 has 13 amino acids. The DNA for the CDR3 is TGCAGTGCTACTGGCAGGAGAACTGACGAGCAGAACTTC. This codes for CSATGRRTDEQNF.

This clonotype was picked up many times. The chain uses TRBV12-3 or TRBV12-4 and TRBJ2-2, with D unresolved. V shed 7 bases and J shed 1 base, with 7 bases lying between them. This CDR3 spans 13 amino acids. The CDR3 protein is CASTLGNTGELFF. CDR3 DNA: TGTGCCAGCACTTTGGGGAACACCGGGGAGCTGTTTTTT.

The chain couples TRBV5-1 to TRBJ2-3; 14 nucleotides align to TRBD2. Germline loops: CDR1 SGHRS, CDR2 YFSETQ. This CDR3 is built from 22 residues. Unmatched junction bases numbered 15, after V lost 0 bases and J lost 0 bases. CDR3 coding DNA: TGCGCCAGCAGCTTGGCCAAGTCGACTAGCGGGAGGGCCCCTTATAGCACAGATACGCAGTATTTT. Protein sequence: CASSLAKSTSGRAPYSTDTQYF.

Only a few counts were recorded for this clonotype. The rearrangement links TRBV6-5 to TRBJ2-2; the match to TRBD2 covers 8 bases. Unmatched junction bases numbered 13, after V lost 4 bases and J lost 6 bases. The CDR3 covers 17 residues. Per germline, CDR1 MNHEY and CDR2 SVGAGI. CDR3 in amino acids: CASSSPRAGGLAGELFF. The DNA of the CDR3 is TGTGCCAGCAGTTCCCCAAGGGCGGGAGGTTTAGCCGGGGAGCTGTTTTTT.

The chain links TRBV7-3 to TRBJ2-1; 10 positions match TRBD2. CDR3 length: 15 residues. Germline CDR1 SGHTA, CDR2 FQGTGA. V was clipped by 2 bases and J by 8 bases; unmatched bases: 6. CDR3 in amino acids: CASSLLAGARDEQFF. CDR3 DNA: TGTGCCAGCAGCTTACTAGCGGGGGCCAGAGATGAGCAGTTCTTC.